One and the same sample provided the 6 T cell receptor beta chains below, sequenced in a study of CD8 T cells in ankylosing spondylitis. TCRdb ran MiXCR on the 5' RACE reads and lists one entry per CDR3 protein. The table shows 25,000 to 35,000 distinct CDR3 sequences, with approximately 15% occurring only once. The specimen sequenced was blood. The receptor source for this set is a male donor with ankylosing spondylitis or in good health (not recorded which).

The chain has TRBV19 and TRBJ2-2, with D possibly matching TRBD1 (6 bases). CDR1 is LNHDA and CDR2 is SQIVND in the germline V gene (reference sequence). Trimming took 5 bases from V and 5 from J, leaving 9 bases between them. CDR3 size: 13 residues. The CDR3 protein is CASSRGQTGELFF. DNA for the CDR3: TGTGCCAGTAGTCGCGGACAGACCGGGGAGCTGTTTTTT.

This clonotype was counted only a few times. V usage is TRBV5-1 and J usage is TRBJ2-1; D not resolved. The CDR3 covers 12 residues. V lost 3 bases, J lost 10 bases, and 11 bases lay in between. Germline values: CDR1 SGHRS, CDR2 YFSETQ. This CDR3 is CASSSLVGEQFF. The CDR3 nucleotides read TGCGCCAGCAGCTCCCTGGTGGGCGAGCAGTTCTTC.

This rearrangement joins TRBV6-2 or TRBV6-3 to TRBJ1-1; D is ambiguous. The CDR3 has 12 residues. The germline V gene encodes CDR1 MNHEY and CDR2 SVGEGT. The V and J ends lost 2 bases and 3 bases respectively, with 4 bases between them. This chain's CDR3 is CASSYGYTEAFF. The CDR3 DNA is TGTGCCAGCAGTTACGGGTACACTGAAGCTTTCTTT.

This clonotype was counted a few times. The chain combines TRBV24-1 with TRBJ2-2, with D perhaps matching TRBD2 (6 bases). The CDR3 consists of 16 residues. Trimming took 9 bases from V and 4 from J, leaving 20 bases between them. Germline V gene lookup returns CDR1 KGHDR and CDR2 SFDVKD. The CDR3 DNA reads as TGTGCCACCGAGGACTACGCCTCATCTTCCACCGGGGAGCTGTTTTTT. Translated, it gives CATEDYASSSTGELFF.

This clonotype was counted a few times. J is TRBJ2-2 and V is TRBV4-1, with a possible D match to TRBD2 (7 bases). Germline V gene data show CDR1 as MGHRA and CDR2 as YSYEKL. Trimming stripped 3 bases from V and 7 bases from J, with 24 bases between. The CDR3 extends over 18 amino acids. The DNA for the CDR3 is TGCGCCAGCAGCCATTTGGCGGGGGCACCGGGAGCGATCGGGGAGCTGTTTTTT. Translation gives CASSHLAGAPGAIGELFF.

The chain is built from TRBV27 and TRBJ1-1; D not certain. The germline V gene encodes CDR1 MNHEY and CDR2 SMNVEV (reference sequence). V lost 4 bases, J lost 5 bases, and 11 bases lay in between. The CDR3 loop spans 13 amino acids. This CDR3 is CASSYSGGTEAFF. CDR3 nucleotides: TGTGCCAGCAGTTATAGCGGAGGAACTGAAGCTTTCTTT.